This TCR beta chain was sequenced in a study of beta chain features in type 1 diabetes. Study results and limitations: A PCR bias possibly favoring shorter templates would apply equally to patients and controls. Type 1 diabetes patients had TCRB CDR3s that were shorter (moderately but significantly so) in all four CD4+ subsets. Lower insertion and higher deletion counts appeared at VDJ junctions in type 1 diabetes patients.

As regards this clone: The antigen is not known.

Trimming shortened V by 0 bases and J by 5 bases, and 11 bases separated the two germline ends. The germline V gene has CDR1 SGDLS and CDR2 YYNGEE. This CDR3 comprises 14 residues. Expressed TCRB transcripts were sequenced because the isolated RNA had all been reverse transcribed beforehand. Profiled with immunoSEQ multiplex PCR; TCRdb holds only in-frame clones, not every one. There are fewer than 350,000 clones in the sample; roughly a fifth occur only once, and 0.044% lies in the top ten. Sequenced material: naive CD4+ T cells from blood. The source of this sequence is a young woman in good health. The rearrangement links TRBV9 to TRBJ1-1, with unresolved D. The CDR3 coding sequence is TGTGCCAGCAGCGTAGTAGGGAGCGAAACTGAAGCTTTCTTT. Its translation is CASSVVGSETEAFF.